This entry lists 20 T cell receptor beta chains sequenced from one sample in a study of radiotherapy plus CTLA-4 blockade in lung cancer. Sequencing used immunoSEQ multiplex PCR; TCRdb keeps in-frame clones, though not all of them. The sample consists of 40,000 to 55,000 clones, roughly three quarters of them appearing once. The source was peripheral blood, collected from a patient treated with radiotherapy plus ipilimumab. Receptors originate from a human donor with non-small cell lung cancer whose response to radiotherapy plus ipilimumab could not be evaluated.

The rearrangement links TRBV6-5 to TRBJ2-3; D is undetermined. This CDR3 has 14 amino acids. Germline V gene lookup returns CDR1 MNHEY and CDR2 SVGAGI. Trimming pared 7 bases from V and 2 bases from J, leaving 13 bases between. The CDR3 DNA reads TGTGCCAGCAAGTTGGCCCCCTCCACAGATACGCAGTATTTT. Protein product: CASKLAPSTDTQYF.

The rearrangement joins TRBV6-5 to TRBJ2-5, with unresolved D. With the DNA end fitting TRBJ2-7 better, the J assignment may be wrong. Germline CDR1 and CDR2: MNHEY and SVGAGI. CDR3 length: 12 residues. The CDR3 sequence: CASRRDSYEQYF. The CDR3 DNA sequence: TGTGCCAGTCGTAGAGATTCCTACGAGCAGTACTTC.

The genes are TRBV4-2 and TRBJ2-7; TRBD2 agrees at 13 bases. Germline loops: CDR1 LGHNA, CDR2 YNFKEQ. V lost 3 bases, J lost 3 bases, and 8 bases stayed unmatched. The length of the CDR3 is 17 residues. CDR3 nucleotide sequence: TGTGCCAGCAGCCAGGCTCCGGGACTAGCGGGACACTACGAGCAGTACTTC. This translates into CASSQAPGLAGHYEQYF.

The rearrangement links TRBV30 to TRBJ1-4; 9 positions match TRBD1. V trimming: 1 base; J trimming: 5 bases; junction bases outside the gene matches: 5. Germline values: CDR1 GTSNPN, CDR2 SVGIG (reference sequence). The length of the CDR3 is 15 residues. The CDR3 DNA reads TGTGCCTGGAGTGGGATACAGGGGGCCAATGAAAAACTGTTTTTT. This translates into CAWSGIQGANEKLFF.

The V gene is TRBV18, the J gene TRBJ1-2; D gene uncertain. The CDR3 consists of 15 residues. Trimming cost V 3 bases and J 0 bases, with 11 bases left between them. The germline CDR1 and CDR2 sequences are KGHSH and LQKENI. In DNA form, the CDR3 reads TGTGCCAGCTCACCCCCCGTGTTTCCTAACTATGGCTACACCTTC. Protein: CASSPPVFPNYGYTF.

This clone was counted once. V gene TRBV7-2 combines with J gene TRBJ2-5, with 8 bases identical to TRBD2. The CDR3 consists of 16 residues. Germline V lookup: CDR1 SGHTA, CDR2 FQGNSA. V lost 1 base to trimming and J lost 0 bases; unmatched junction nucleotides: 4. CDR3 DNA sequence: TGTGCCAGCAGCTTAGGGGCGGGAGGTCACCAAGAGACCCAGTACTTC. Its translation is CASSLGAGGHQETQYF. Full variable domain (rest looked up from reference TRBV7-2 and TRBJ2-5): GAGVSQSPSNKVTEKGKDVELRCDPISGHTALYWYRQSLGQGLEFLIYFQGNSAPDKSGLPSDRFSAERTGGSVSTLTIQRTQQEDSAVYLCASSLGAGGHQETQYFGPGTRLLVL.

V and J are TRBV5-5 and TRBJ2-5, with D tentatively TRBD2 (6 bases). CDR3 length: 14 amino acids. The ends were cut back, 0 bases at V and 5 bases at J, with 11 bases in the middle. Germline-derived CDR1 and CDR2 are SGHKS and YYEKEE (reference sequence). The CDR3 DNA reads TGTGCCAGCAGCTTGGCCCGGGGAGGCGAGACCCAGTACTTC. Translated: CASSLARGGETQYF.

The J gene is TRBJ2-3, the V gene TRBV7-9, with 8 nucleotides matching TRBD2. Per the germline V gene, CDR1 is SEHNR and CDR2 is FQNEAQ (reference sequence). The CDR3 extends over 16 amino acids. The V and J ends lost 6 bases and 6 bases, in that order; junction bases with no gene match: 14. The CDR3 loop is CASSREAAGGGDTQYF. In DNA, the CDR3 is TGTGCCAGCAGTCGTGAAGCGGCGGGGGGAGGGGATACGCAGTATTTT.

The V gene is TRBV7-2, the J gene TRBJ2-5; D remains unclear. The J call may be in error: the DNA end matches TRBJ2-7 better. The CDR3 covers 14 residues. Germline V lookup: CDR1 SGHTA, CDR2 FQGNSA. The CDR3 is CASRNKLSSYEQYF. The CDR3 coding sequence is TGTGCCAGCAGGAATAAACTTTCCTCCTACGAGCAGTACTTC.

The V call is TRBV18, the J call TRBJ1-3; 9 nucleotides line up with TRBD1. This CDR3 is 20 amino acids long. The V and J ends lost 2 bases and 0 bases, in that order; junction bases with no gene match: 14. Germline V lookup: CDR1 KGHSH, CDR2 LQKENI. The CDR3 DNA is TGTGCCAGCTCACCAATCACCGGGACAGGGTTCTCCTTCTCTGGAAACACCATATATTTT. This codes for CASSPITGTGFSFSGNTIYF.

The chain is built from TRBV14 and TRBJ1-1; D not certain. CDR3 length: 13 residues. Trimming shortened V by 4 bases and J by 1 base, and 7 bases separated the two germline ends. The germline CDR1 and CDR2 sequences are SGHDN and FVKESK. CDR3 sequence (DNA): TGTGCCAGCAGCCCCAGTCCGAACACTGAAGCTTTCTTT. It yields the protein CASSPSPNTEAFF. Full variable domain (remainder filled in from reference TRBV14 and TRBJ1-1): EAGVTQFPSHSVIEKGQTVTLRCDPISGHDNLYWYRRVMGKEIKFLLHFVKESKQDESGMPNNRFLAERTGGTYSTLKVQPAELEDSGVYFCASSPSPNTEAFFGQGTRLTVV.

The chain has TRBV7-3 and TRBJ2-3, with 9 bases identical to TRBD2. Trimming removed 5 bases from V and 8 bases from J; junction bases left unmatched: 8. The CDR3 sequence is 14 residues long. CDR1 and CDR2 from the germline V gene are SGHTA and FQGTGA. CDR3 residues: CASSPLGLASTQYF. CDR3 bases: TGTGCCAGCAGCCCTTTAGGACTAGCGAGTACGCAGTATTTT.

This chain joins TRBV10-3 and TRBJ2-1; D is perhaps TRBD1 (6 bases). Between the trimmed V and J ends, which lost 6 bases and 2 bases, there was a span of 14 bases. Germline loops: CDR1 ENHRY, CDR2 SYGVKD. This CDR3 is 15 amino acids long. The CDR3 bases are TGTGCCATCAGGAAACAGGGAGCCGCCTACAATGAGCAGTTCTTC. Translated, it gives CAIRKQGAAYNEQFF.

This clone was observed a few times. The chain is built from TRBV27 and TRBJ1-1; perhaps TRBD1 as D (5 bases). V was clipped by 8 bases and J by 4 bases, with 20 bases between them. The CDR3 is 15 residues long. CDR1 is MNHEY and CDR2 is SMNVEV in the germline V gene (reference sequence). CDR3 nucleotide sequence: TGTGCCAGCCGAGCGGGGGTGAGTTCACGCACTGAAGCTTTCTTT. This translates into CASRAGVSSRTEAFF.

The chain recombines TRBV7-6 with TRBJ2-7, with no clear D. V was pared by 1 base and J by 2 bases, with 9 bases between. Germline V CDR1 and CDR2: SGHVS, FNYEAQ. The CDR3 covers 14 residues. In DNA form, the CDR3 reads TGTGCCAGCAGCTTAGGCATACTACCCTACGAGCAGTACTTC. Translated: CASSLGILPYEQYF.

V usage is TRBV9 and J usage is TRBJ2-5, with TRBD1 matching 10 bases. TRBJ2-7 explains the end of the DNA better; the J call may be wrong. The CDR3 spans 15 residues. Per the germline V gene, CDR1 is SGDLS and CDR2 is YYNGEE. The CDR3 reads CASSAAGTGEHEQYF. CDR3 bases: TGTGCCAGCAGCGCAGCCGGGACAGGGGAACACGAGCAGTACTTC.

This clone appeared a few times. J is TRBJ1-2 and V is TRBV7-9, with 8 bases aligning to TRBD1. J lost 6 bases, V lost 5 bases, and 14 bases had no gene match. Per the germline V gene, CDR1 is SEHNR and CDR2 is FQNEAQ (reference sequence). The CDR3 is made up of 16 amino acids. This CDR3 is CASSPPGQVRVHGYTF. CDR3 coding DNA: TGTGCCAGCAGCCCTCCGGGACAGGTTCGAGTGCATGGCTACACCTTC.

This clone was seen only once. This chain joins TRBV2 and TRBJ1-1, with 8 positions matching TRBD1. Germline V gene data show CDR1 as SNHLY and CDR2 as FYNNEI. The CDR3 is made up of 14 amino acids. Trimming removed 6 bases from V and 0 bases from J; junction bases left unmatched: 3. The CDR3, as DNA: TGTGCCAGCAGGGTACAGGGGGTGAACACTGAAGCTTTCTTT. Translation: CASRVQGVNTEAFF.

This clone was detected only once. This rearrangement joins TRBV27 to TRBJ1-1, with D possibly TRBD1 on 6 matching bases. This CDR3 spans 14 amino acids. Trimming stripped 4 bases from V and 3 bases from J, with 12 bases between. From germline, CDR1 is MNHEY and CDR2 SMNVEV (reference sequence). CDR3: CASSWGGPHTEAFF. CDR3 coding DNA: TGTGCCAGCAGTTGGGGGGGGCCGCACACTGAAGCTTTCTTT.

The V gene is TRBV30, the J gene TRBJ2-2, with D unclear. Trimming took off 4 bases at V and 1 base at J, with 16 bases between the two ends. Germline V lookup: CDR1 GTSNPN, CDR2 SVGIG (reference sequence). This CDR3 comprises 16 residues. CDR3 residues: CAWKRLRSMNTGELFF. The CDR3 DNA is TGTGCCTGGAAAAGGCTCCGGAGTATGAACACCGGGGAGCTGTTTTTT.